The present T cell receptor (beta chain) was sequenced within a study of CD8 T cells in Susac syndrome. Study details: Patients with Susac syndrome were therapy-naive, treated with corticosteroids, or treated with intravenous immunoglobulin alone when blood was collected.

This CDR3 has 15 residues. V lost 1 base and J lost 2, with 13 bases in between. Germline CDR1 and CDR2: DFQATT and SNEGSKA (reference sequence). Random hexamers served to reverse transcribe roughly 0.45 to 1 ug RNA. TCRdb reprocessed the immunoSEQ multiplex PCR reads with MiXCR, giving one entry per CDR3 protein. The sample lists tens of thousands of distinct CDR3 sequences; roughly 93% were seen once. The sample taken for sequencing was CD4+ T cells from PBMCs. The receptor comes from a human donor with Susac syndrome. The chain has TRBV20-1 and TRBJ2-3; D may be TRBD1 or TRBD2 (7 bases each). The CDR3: CSARVGGTVTDTQYF. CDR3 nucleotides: TGCAGTGCTAGAGTCGGGGGGACAGTCACAGATACGCAGTATTTT.